The clone carrying this T cell receptor beta chain was counted once. Its antigen is not known. Data came from immunoSEQ multiplex PCR; TCRdb stores just in-frame clones and leaves some out. The table shows 45,000 to 55,000 clones, with 75% to 85% occurring only once. These data are taken from a study of OX40 agonist ivuxolimab in advanced cancers. Across the study: Recorded diagnoses for dose-escalation patients were hepatocellular carcinoma, melanoma, renal cell or head and neck cancer. Findings and caveats of the study: Among the least clonally expanded were partial responders at 0.1-3.0 mg/kg.

The CDR3 is 15 residues long. The germline gives CDR1 MNHEY, CDR2 SVGAGI. V gave up 6 bases and J gave up 5 bases; unmatched junction bases: 6. Sequencing was performed on CD4+ or CD8+ T cells sorted from blood, taken in a trial of the OX40 agonist ivuxolimab. This receptor was obtained from an adult with an advanced solid tumor such as melanoma, head and neck, liver or kidney cancer. The V call is TRBV6-5, the J call TRBJ1-6, with 8 bases identical to TRBD1. CDR3 nucleotide sequence: TGTGCCAGCAGGCGGACAGGGCGCGATAATTCACCCCTCCACTTT. It is translated as CASRRTGRDNSPLHF.